The next 20 T cell receptor beta chains were all read from a single sample in a study of PD-1 blockade in mismatch repair-deficient tumors. Profiling relied on immunoSEQ multiplex PCR, and the TCRdb table lists in-frame clones only, not all of them. The sample lists fewer than 60,000 clones; over 60% were seen once. The sample consisted of PBMCs, taken before pembrolizumab treatment. The receptor source for this set is an adult with mismatch repair-deficient cancer.

This chain uses TRBV7-6 with TRBJ1-5, with a possible D match to TRBD1 (5 bases). Germline V lookup: CDR1 SGHVS, CDR2 FNYEAQ. This CDR3 has 15 amino acids. V lost 1 base to trimming and J lost 2 bases, with 9 bases between them. The CDR3 DNA follows: TGTGCCAGCAGCTTAGACGGCAGGGGCAATCAGCCCCAGCATTTT. Protein product: CASSLDGRGNQPQHF.

The rearrangement joins TRBV19 to TRBJ2-1, with 9 positions matching TRBD2. Germline-derived CDR1 and CDR2 are LNHDA and SQIVND (reference sequence). The V and J ends lost 7 bases and 0 bases, in that order; junction bases with no gene match: 10. The CDR3 spans 17 residues. Here the CDR3 DNA reads TGTGCCAGTATCAGCGGGAGGACCGATAGCTCCTACAATGAGCAGTTCTTC. This gives the protein CASISGRTDSSYNEQFF.

V is TRBV7-3 and J is TRBJ2-2; 8 bases are shared with TRBD2. Germline V gives CDR1 SGHTA, CDR2 FQGTGA. V lost 5 bases to trimming and J lost 8 bases; unmatched junction nucleotides: 7. This CDR3 is built from 14 residues. The CDR3 DNA is TGTGCCAGCAGCAGAGGCCAGCGGGAGGGGGAGCTGTTTTTT. Translation: CASSRGQREGELFF.

The sample holds a few counts of this clone. V is TRBV9 and J is TRBJ1-1, with a tentative D call TRBD1 (5 bases). Trimming stripped 2 bases from V and 5 bases from J, with 10 bases between. The germline gives CDR1 SGDLS, CDR2 YYNGEE. The CDR3 loop spans 13 amino acids. The CDR3 is CASSVQGKTEAFF. CDR3 coding DNA: TGTGCCAGCAGCGTTCAGGGAAAAACTGAAGCTTTCTTT.

The chain employs TRBV5-6 and TRBJ1-2; D possibly corresponds to TRBD1 (6 bases). This CDR3 contains 17 residues. CDR1 SGHDT and CDR2 YYEEEE come from the germline V gene. V lost 3 bases and J 0 bases, leaving 18 bases between the germline ends. CDR3 in DNA: TGTGCCAGCAGCTGGGAACAGGGTGTATATGCTAACTATGGCTACACCTTC. Translating gives CASSWEQGVYANYGYTF.

This chain joins TRBV6-1 and TRBJ2-7; 8 nucleotides line up with TRBD1. The CDR3 loop spans 18 amino acids. Germline trimming cut 2 bases from V and 2 bases from J; bases unmatched to any gene: 14. CDR1 is MNHNS and CDR2 is SASEGT in the germline V gene. The CDR3 reads CASSEFGTGWGGPYEQYF. The CDR3 DNA is TGTGCCAGCAGTGAATTTGGGACAGGATGGGGTGGGCCCTACGAGCAGTACTTC.

The rearrangement links TRBV5-1 to TRBJ2-2, with 9 nucleotides matching TRBD2. V lost 2 bases to trimming and J lost 5 bases; unmatched junction nucleotides: 1. The germline gives CDR1 SGHRS, CDR2 YFSETQ. The CDR3 loop spans 14 amino acids. In DNA form, the CDR3 reads TGCGCCAGCAGCTTTGCGGGAGGGACCGGGGAGCTGTTTTTT. The encoded protein is CASSFAGGTGELFF.

The chain links TRBV12-5 to TRBJ1-1; D possibly corresponds to TRBD1 (5 bases). This CDR3 contains 14 residues. V was pared by 3 bases and J by 7 bases, with 15 bases between. Per germline, CDR1 LGHNT and CDR2 FRNRAP. The CDR3 DNA is TGTGCTAGTGGTTTTTCGGGGGGGGTGAATGAAGCTTTCTTT. Translated, it gives CASGFSGGVNEAFF.

In DNA, the CDR3 is TGTGCCAGCACAGAGGACAGCGGCGCTGAAGCTTTCTTT. Protein product: CASTEDSGAEAFF. This sequence joins TRBV6-5 and TRBJ1-1, with D possibly being TRBD1 (6 bases). The CDR3 has 13 amino acids. Germline CDR1 MNHEY, CDR2 SVGAGI. The V end lost 7 bases, the J end lost 6 bases, and 15 bases lay between the germline ends.

The genes are TRBV27 and TRBJ2-7; D is undetermined. The germline V gene encodes CDR1 MNHEY and CDR2 SMNVEV (reference sequence). The germline V and J ends were trimmed by 5 bases and 0 bases, with 11 bases remaining between them. The CDR3 is 14 amino acids. The CDR3 sequence: CASSPLGGSYEQYF. Written as DNA, the CDR3 is TGTGCCAGCAGTCCCCTGGGTGGCTCCTACGAGCAGTACTTC.

This rearrangement joins TRBV7-9 to TRBJ2-7; 9 bases map to TRBD2. The CDR3 covers 16 residues. V lost 5 bases to trimming and J lost 4 bases; unmatched junction nucleotides: 12. The germline CDR1 and CDR2 sequences are SEHNR and FQNEAQ (reference sequence). The CDR3 nucleotides read TGTGCCAGCAGCCCCACTTCTGCGGGAGGGCCTTACGAGCAGTACTTC. This codes for CASSPTSAGGPYEQYF.

The rearrangement joins TRBV6-1 to TRBJ1-1; no definite D call. This CDR3 comprises 14 residues. Germline V gives CDR1 MNHNS, CDR2 SASEGT. Trimming took off 2 bases at V and 5 bases at J, with 12 bases between the two ends. In DNA form, the CDR3 reads TGTGCCAGCAGTGAATGGGGTACGAAAACTGAAGCTTTCTTT. This codes for CASSEWGTKTEAFF.

The chain has TRBV21-1 and TRBJ1-1; no check of the table's D call, TRBD1, against the DNA was made. TRBV21-1 is tagged as a pseudogene. This CDR3 spans 17 amino acids. Here the CDR3 DNA reads TGTGCCAGCAGCAAAATCCGGCTGACAGAAGTGAACACTGAAGCTTTCTTT. Protein product: CASSKIRLTEVNTEAFF.

Only a few counts were recorded for this clone. V gene TRBV5-1 combines with J gene TRBJ2-2, with a tentative D call TRBD2 (6 bases). Trimming removed 3 bases at V and 0 bases at J, with 9 bases between. Germline assignment: CDR1 SGHRS and CDR2 YFSETQ. This CDR3 spans 15 amino acids. The chain's CDR3 is CASSYGGANTGELFF. The CDR3 DNA follows: TGCGCCAGCAGCTACGGCGGGGCGAACACCGGGGAGCTGTTTTTT.

The chain is built from TRBV10-3 and TRBJ1-2; the D gene is possibly TRBD1 (6 bases). CDR3 size: 14 residues. Germline loops: CDR1 ENHRY, CDR2 SYGVKD. Trimming took 2 bases from V and 5 from J, leaving 12 bases between them. The CDR3 coding sequence is TGTGCCATCAGTGAGGACGGGGGGGCTTATGGCTACACCTTC. It yields the protein CAISEDGGAYGYTF.

V is TRBV30 and J is TRBJ1-5; possible D gene TRBD1, 6 bases. The CDR3 consists of 14 residues. Trimming stripped 4 bases from V and 4 bases from J, with 14 bases between. Germline V lookup: CDR1 GTSNPN, CDR2 SVGIG (reference sequence). The CDR3 protein is CAWNRGGANQPQHF. The CDR3 coding sequence is TGTGCCTGGAATCGGGGGGGGGCAAATCAGCCCCAGCATTTT.

The chain has TRBV5-1 and TRBJ2-1, with 9 bases identical to TRBD2. This CDR3 has 15 residues. With V trimmed by 2 bases and J by 6 bases, 6 bases remained unmatched. Germline V gene data show CDR1 as SGHRS and CDR2 as YFSETQ. The DNA for the CDR3 is TGCGCCAGCAGCTTAATAGCGGGAGAGCGCAATGAGCAGTTCTTC. Its protein product is CASSLIAGERNEQFF.

This clone was observed once. This rearrangement joins TRBV18 to TRBJ2-1, with D perhaps being TRBD1 or TRBD2 (5 bases each). Germline V gene data show CDR1 as KGHSH and CDR2 as LQKENI. The V end lost 6 bases, the J end lost 5 bases, and 17 bases lay between the germline ends. There are 15 residues in the CDR3. This CDR3 is CASSRGSGRDNEQFF. The CDR3 bases are TGTGCCAGCTCCCGCGGGTCAGGGAGAGACAATGAGCAGTTCTTC.

V is TRBV11-3 and J is TRBJ2-1, with 7 positions matching TRBD2. CDR3 length equals 16 residues. Trimming at V came to 3 bases and at J to 1 base, leaving 6 bases not matched to a gene. Looked up from germline, CDR1 is SGHNT and CDR2 is YENEEA. The CDR3 protein is CASSFGGGASYNEQFF. The CDR3, as DNA: TGTGCCAGCAGCTTCGGGGGAGGGGCGTCCTACAATGAGCAGTTCTTC.

Only a few counts were recorded for this clone. The V gene is TRBV7-9, the J gene TRBJ2-7; D is unresolved. The CDR3 consists of 11 residues. Germline loops: CDR1 SEHNR, CDR2 FQNEAQ (reference sequence). Trimming removed 2 bases at V and 6 bases at J, with 5 bases between. CDR3 amino acids: CASSLYVEQYF. CDR3 DNA sequence: TGTGCCAGCAGCTTATACGTCGAGCAGTACTTC.